This T cell receptor beta chain was retrieved from a study of blood T cell repertoires in COVID-19. The V end was cut by 5 bases, the J end by 4 bases, with 14 bases between. Germline loops: CDR1 SQVTM, CDR2 ANQGSEA. The CDR3 contains 13 residues. TCRdb's table, derived via immunoSEQ multiplex PCR, lists solely in-frame clones and lacks some. Of 100,000 to 150,000 clones detected, around four fifths appear once; the ten largest clones hold roughly 5.5%. Sequencing was performed on peripheral blood. This chain uses TRBV29-1 with TRBJ1-1; D remains unclear. This receptor was taken from a man aged 55 to 70 with acute or convalescent COVID-19. The chain's CDR3 is CSVPGLSGTEAFF. The DNA of the CDR3 is TGCAGCGTTCCCGGACTATCCGGCACTGAAGCTTTCTTT.